The text below deals with one T cell receptor (beta chain). This record belongs to a study of cytomegalovirus exposure and HLA in healthy donors. The CDR3 spans 16 residues. Germline V gene lookup returns CDR1 SNHLY and CDR2 FYNNEI. Trimming took 8 bases from V and 2 from J; bases not matched to a gene: 6. PCR involved 60 Vbeta and 13 Jbeta primers. Measured with immunoSEQ multiplex PCR; TCRdb has only the in-frame clones, and not every one. The repertoire holds approximately 100,000 clones, with 86% as singletons. V and J are TRBV2 and TRBJ2-6; 10 bases line up with TRBD1. The clonotype comes from a young man in good health and CMV-seropositive. Sequencing was carried out using PBMCs. For the CDR3, the DNA is TGTGCCAGCGGCGACAGGGGGCAAACTGGGGCCAACGTCCTGACTTTC. Translated: CASGDRGQTGANVLTF.